The source of this T cell receptor beta chain is a study of vaccination and CD4 T cells after COVID-19. The overall study: Convalescent cases comprised several mild and one severe, all SARS-CoV-2 positive by nasal swab PCR. The post-vaccine samples came a median approximately 73 days after dose two (range 14 to 241). General study findings and limits: The study sampled relatively few convalescent patients and omitted early post-infection timepoints.

To note about this clonotype: Its specificity is unknown.

As to treatment: approximately 10-day PBMC culture with coronavirus spike peptide pools or control peptides (ViraFEST assay). V was pared by 0 bases and J by 5 bases, with 16 bases between. The germline V gene has CDR1 MNHEY and CDR2 SVGAGI. CDR3 length equals 16 residues. An Oncomine TCR Beta short-read assay was used to sequence the DNA from cultured CD4+ T cells. Extraction of genomic DNA was performed on cultured CD4+ T cells. Each CDR3 protein gets one entry after TCRdb re-called the PCR reads with MiXCR. The sample records 12,000 or so distinct CDR3 sequences, approximately 52% being singletons.

The sequence came from a human donor who had recovered from COVID-19. Input material: CD4+ T cells from blood, cultured in vitro. The genes are TRBV6-5 and TRBJ1-1; TRBD1 might be the D (5 bases). CDR3: CASSYSGDHDWTEAFF. In nucleotides, the CDR3 is TGTGCCAGCAGTTACTCGGGGGACCACGATTGGACTGAAGCTTTCTTT.